This TCR beta chain is from a study of CD8 T cells in ankylosing spondylitis. The study, taken as a whole, reports: One TCR beta motif, made up of under ten highly homologous variants, appeared characteristic of ankylosing spondylitis blood.

TCRdb reprocessed the 5' RACE reads via MiXCR and lists one record per CDR3 protein. The sample records about 210,000 distinct CDR3 sequences, 6% to 8.5% being singletons. A remark on this clonotype: The antigen remains undetermined.

The J segment lost 3 bases and the V segment lost 4 bases, leaving 8 bases of the junction unmatched. The CDR3 covers 16 residues. Germline CDR1 PRHDT, CDR2 FYEKMQ (reference sequence). This chain connects TRBV13 to TRBJ2-3, with 9 bases that match TRBD2. Sequenced material: blood, either unsorted or a sorted T cell fraction (not recorded which). The source is a male donor with ankylosing spondylitis. Here the CDR3 DNA reads TGTGCCAGCAGCTCAGGCCTAGCGGGACCGACAGATACGCAGTATTTT. Translation: CASSSGLAGPTDTQYF.